These 25 T cell receptor beta chains originate from one sample sequenced in a study of CXCR3-negative and CXCR3-positive naive CD8 T cells. Study results and caveats: TRB CDR3s of CXCR3-positive naive cells were more hydrophobic than those of CXCR3-negative naive cells.

The method, 5' RACE with UMI labels, was used to prepare the TRB cDNA libraries. TCRdb re-called the 5' RACE reads, yielding one record per CDR3 amino acid sequence without DNA. Its listing shows around 60,000 distinct CDR3 sequences. What these receptors recognize is not known. What was sequenced was naive CXCR3+ CD8+ T cells from blood. Subset of the sample: CD45RO-CCR7+CD27+CD95- naive CD8+ T cells expressing CXCR3 (TNR3+). These TCRs come from a human donor in good health. Some clones in this sample may be carry-over from other donors' samples.

The chain joins TRBV30 to TRBJ2-1; with no DNA, the TCRdb D assignment of TRBD1 cannot be verified. Germline values: CDR1 GTSNPN, CDR2 SVGIG (reference sequence). The CDR3 runs to 14 residues. This CDR3 reads CAWSAGRGDNEQFF.

The rearrangement uses TRBV20-1 and TRBJ2-7; without DNA, the TCRdb call of TRBD1 cannot be checked. The CDR3 runs 15 residues. The germline V gene encodes CDR1 DFQATT and CDR2 SNEGSKA (reference sequence). CDR3 amino acids: CSARDKGQGSYEQYF.

The chain joins TRBV6-5 to TRBJ1-3. CDR1 is MNHEY and CDR2 is SVGAGI in the germline V gene. CDR3 size: 14 residues. This CDR3 reads CASSSPTSGNTIYF.

The chain is built from TRBV28 and TRBJ2-7; no DNA is available, so the TRBD1 call from TCRdb remains unchecked. CDR1 is MDHEN, CDR2 SYDVKM, per germline. This CDR3 region has 14 residues. The CDR3: CASSLGQISYEQYF.

This rearrangement joins TRBV6-6 to TRBJ2-2; there is no DNA to check the TCRdb D call of TRBD1. The CDR3 is made up of 15 amino acids. In germline, CDR1 is MNHNY, CDR2 SVGAGI (reference sequence). This CDR3 is CASSITEKGIGELFF.

V is TRBV13 and J is TRBJ1-1. The germline V gene encodes CDR1 PRHDT and CDR2 FYEKMQ (reference sequence). The CDR3 totals 14 residues. The CDR3 region is CASSLGGRSTEAFF.

J is TRBJ2-4 and V is TRBV7-9. Germline values: CDR1 SEHNR, CDR2 FQNEAQ (reference sequence). The CDR3 length is 13 residues. CDR3 amino acids: CASRSAGSGIQYF.

The rearrangement joins TRBV5-5 to TRBJ2-2; TCRdb's D gene call, TRBD2, goes unchecked for lack of DNA. CDR3 length equals 15 residues. Germline loops: CDR1 SGHKS, CDR2 YYEKEE (reference sequence). CDR3 loop: CASKPTRGNTGELFF.

The gene calls are TRBV12-2 and TRBJ2-3. TRBV12-2 is recorded as a pseudogene. This CDR3 has 16 residues. The CDR3 sequence is CASRLSASGQTDTQYF.

The chain employs TRBV20-1 and TRBJ2-7; the D gene TCRdb calls, TRBD1, cannot be checked with no DNA. Germline CDR1 and CDR2: DFQATT and SNEGSKA (reference sequence). This CDR3 has 13 amino acids. The CDR3 is CSARSTGTYEQYF.

This chain joins TRBV7-2 and TRBJ2-1; TCRdb's D call of TRBD2 is untestable without DNA. CDR3 length: 15 residues. Germline values: CDR1 SGHTA, CDR2 FQGNSA. This chain's CDR3 is CASSVRQGPVNEQFF. The full variable domain, completed using reference TRBV7-2 and TRBJ2-1, is GAGVSQSPSNKVTEKGKDVELRCDPISGHTALYWYRQSLGQGLEFLIYFQGNSAPDKSGLPSDRFSAERTGGSVSTLTIQRTQQEDSAVYLCASSVRQGPVNEQFFGPGTRLTVL.

This chain joins TRBV27 and TRBJ2-7. Germline V CDR1 and CDR2: MNHEY, SMNVEV (reference sequence). There are 14 residues in the CDR3. The CDR3 reads CASSVATDSYEQYF.

The chain recombines TRBV4-3 with TRBJ2-1; checking the TCRdb D call of TRBD1 is not possible without DNA. CDR1 is LGHNA and CDR2 is YSLEER in the germline V gene. This CDR3 comprises 14 residues. This chain's CDR3 is CASSQGGVYSEQFF.

The chain uses TRBV7-9 and TRBJ1-3. Germline-derived CDR1 and CDR2 are SEHNR and FQNEAQ (reference sequence). CDR3 size: 17 residues. The CDR3 spells CASSQRDSGGSGNTIYF.

V is TRBV20-1 and J is TRBJ2-7; lacking DNA, the TRBD1 call made by TCRdb goes unchecked. CDR3 size: 13 residues. The germline V gene has CDR1 DFQATT and CDR2 SNEGSKA (reference sequence). The CDR3 loop reads CSAIQGDTYEQYF.

The chain combines TRBV5-1 with TRBJ2-3; TCRdb lists TRBD1, though no DNA is available to test this call. Germline values: CDR1 SGHRS, CDR2 YFSETQ. This CDR3 is 18 amino acids long. CDR3: CASSLPIRDHAPVGTQYF.

J is TRBJ1-2 and V is TRBV7-8. The CDR3 has 15 amino acids. Per the germline V gene, CDR1 is SGHVS and CDR2 is FQNEAQ. The CDR3 here is CASSLGAHPVYGYTF. The full variable domain, its missing parts supplied by reference TRBV7-8 and TRBJ1-2, is GAGVSQSPRYKVAKRGQDVALRCDPISGHVSLFWYQQALGQGPEFLTYFQNEAQLDKSGLPSDRFFAERPEGSVSTLKIQRTQQEDSAVYLCASSLGAHPVYGYTFGSGTRLTVV.

V and J are TRBV20-1 and TRBJ2-7; with no DNA, the TCRdb D assignment of TRBD2 cannot be verified. Germline assignment: CDR1 DFQATT and CDR2 SNEGSKA (reference sequence). The CDR3 is made up of 15 amino acids. The CDR3 is CSARVLGQGLYEQYF.

The chain combines TRBV28 with TRBJ2-1; the TCRdb call, TRBD2, lacks DNA for checking. The length of the CDR3 is 15 residues. CDR1 is MDHEN, CDR2 SYDVKM, per germline. The CDR3 is CASSYLAGADNEQFF.

The chain couples TRBV20-1 to TRBJ2-7. The CDR3 is made up of 13 amino acids. Germline CDR1 DFQATT, CDR2 SNEGSKA (reference sequence). CDR3 loop: CSARQLGSYEQYF.

The rearrangement uses TRBV15 and TRBJ1-5; the TCRdb D gene call, TRBD1, has no DNA to confirm it. CDR1 and CDR2 (germline): LNHNV, YYDKDF (reference sequence). This CDR3 comprises 14 residues. CDR3 protein: CATSRDGQTGNQHF.

CDR3: CSVVLVGTVKETQYF. The genes are TRBV29-1 and TRBJ2-5; as DNA is missing, the TRBD1 call by TCRdb cannot be tested. From germline, CDR1 is SQVTM and CDR2 ANQGSEA. This CDR3 has 15 residues.

The chain has TRBV6-2 or TRBV6-3 and TRBJ2-1. From germline, CDR1 is MNHEY and CDR2 SVGEGT. The CDR3 loop spans 11 amino acids. The CDR3 region is CASSLWNEQFF.

The V and J genes are TRBV5-1 and TRBJ2-7; without DNA, the TCRdb call of TRBD1 cannot be checked. Per the germline V gene, CDR1 is SGHRS and CDR2 is YFSETQ. CDR3 length: 14 residues. The CDR3 loop is CASSLRGGGWEQYF.

The V call is TRBV14, the J call TRBJ1-1; with no DNA, the TCRdb D assignment of TRBD1 cannot be verified. CDR3 length: 13 amino acids. Germline lookup yields CDR1 SGHDN and CDR2 FVKESK. The CDR3 region is CASRIGRGTEAFF. Full variable domain (remainder filled in from reference TRBV14 and TRBJ1-1): EAGVTQFPSHSVIEKGQTVTLRCDPISGHDNLYWYRRVMGKEIKFLLHFVKESKQDESGMPNNRFLAERTGGTYSTLKVQPAELEDSGVYFCASRIGRGTEAFFGQGTRLTVV.